The 29 T cell receptor beta chains given below trace back to one sample, sequenced in a study of CXCR3-negative and CXCR3-positive naive CD8 T cells. Whole-study results and caveats: TRB CDR3s of CXCR3-positive naive cells were more hydrophobic than those of CXCR3-negative naive cells.

Their specific antigens are unknown. The libraries of TRB cDNA were constructed through 5' RACE using UMI labels. TCRdb re-called the 5' RACE reads and catalogs CDR3 proteins one per entry, DNA excluded. This table holds about 120,000 distinct CDR3 sequences. The source material was naive CXCR3+ CD8+ T cells from blood. The subset was: CD45RO-CCR7+CD27+CD95- naive CD8+ T cells expressing CXCR3 (TNR3+). All receptors derive from a human donor in good health. Some clones in this sample may be carry-over from other donors' samples.

CDR3 sequence: CASSKSHSTYEQYF. V is TRBV21-1 and J is TRBJ2-7. TRBV21-1 represents a pseudogene. The CDR3 has 14 amino acids.

CDR3 sequence: CASSQGGGYGEQFF. The rearrangement links TRBV3-2 to TRBJ2-1; lacking DNA, the TRBD1 call made by TCRdb goes unchecked. TRBV3-2 is a known pseudogene. The CDR3 is 14 residues long.

J is TRBJ1-1 and V is TRBV29-1. The germline CDR1 and CDR2 sequences are SQVTM and ANQGSEA. The CDR3 sequence is 14 residues long. CDR3 sequence reads: CSASGSLLNTEAFF.

The V gene is TRBV7-8, the J gene TRBJ2-1; as DNA is missing, the TRBD1 call by TCRdb cannot be tested. The CDR3 runs to 13 residues. Germline V CDR1 and CDR2: SGHVS, FQNEAQ. The CDR3 is CASSYPTGDEQFF.

The chain employs TRBV20-1 and TRBJ1-1. The CDR3 runs to 15 residues. Per the germline V gene, CDR1 is DFQATT and CDR2 is SNEGSKA (reference sequence). The CDR3 sequence is CSARDLMAGYTEAFF.

The gene calls are TRBV18 and TRBJ2-5. Looked up from germline, CDR1 is KGHSH and CDR2 is LQKENI. The CDR3 is 14 amino acids. The CDR3 loop is CASSPEDGTVTQYF.

The V call is TRBV3-1, the J call TRBJ2-5. This CDR3 is built from 15 residues. Germline V lookup: CDR1 LGHDT, CDR2 YNNKEL (reference sequence). CDR3: CASSQDWQSQETQYF.

The V and J genes are TRBV7-9 and TRBJ1-5; there is no DNA to check the TCRdb D call of TRBD1. The CDR3 sequence is 15 residues long. The germline V gene encodes CDR1 SEHNR and CDR2 FQNEAQ (reference sequence). The CDR3: CASSSGQNSNQPQHF.

This chain joins TRBV7-9 and TRBJ2-7. CDR3 length equals 11 residues. CDR1 and CDR2 from the germline V gene are SEHNR and FQNEAQ (reference sequence). The CDR3: CASSKSYEQYF.

This chain links TRBV6-5 with TRBJ1-1. In germline, CDR1 is MNHEY, CDR2 SVGAGI. The CDR3 covers 14 residues. CDR3 residues: CASSYQGSYTEAFF.

The chain carries TRBV27 and TRBJ2-4. CDR1 and CDR2 (germline): MNHEY, SMNVEV (reference sequence). CDR3 length equals 14 residues. The CDR3 sequence is CASSLFPFGDIQYF.

The chain employs TRBV7-9 and TRBJ2-7. The CDR3 has 12 amino acids. CDR1 and CDR2 from the germline V gene are SEHNR and FQNEAQ (reference sequence). CDR3 sequence: CAIQGNSYEQYF.

The chain recombines TRBV13 with TRBJ2-5; the TRBD2 assignment by TCRdb is unverifiable without DNA. The germline CDR1 and CDR2 sequences are PRHDT and FYEKMQ (reference sequence). The CDR3 runs to 16 residues. CDR3 amino acids: CASSSPGTNFYETQYF.

V and J are TRBV27 and TRBJ2-2. CDR3 size: 13 residues. Germline V gives CDR1 MNHEY, CDR2 SMNVEV (reference sequence). The CDR3 spells CASSHPLTGELFF.

This chain uses TRBV9 with TRBJ2-7; TCRdb returns TRBD2, unconfirmable since there is no DNA. The CDR3 is 14 amino acids. Germline values: CDR1 SGDLS, CDR2 YYNGEE. The CDR3 loop is CASSVEGASYEQYF.

The chain carries TRBV29-1 and TRBJ2-2. CDR1 SQVTM and CDR2 ANQGSEA come from the germline V gene. CDR3 length: 12 residues. This CDR3 reads CSYRRDTGELFF.

The chain uses TRBV10-3 and TRBJ2-7; the TCRdb call, TRBD2, lacks DNA for checking. Germline CDR1 reads ENHRY; CDR2 reads SYGVKD. The CDR3 has 16 residues. CDR3 in amino acids: CAISDPTSGYPYEQYF.

This sequence joins TRBV27 and TRBJ2-7; the TCRdb call, TRBD1, lacks DNA for checking. The germline CDR1 and CDR2 sequences are MNHEY and SMNVEV (reference sequence). The CDR3 totals 14 residues. This CDR3 is CASSFQGAQYEQYF.

The genes are TRBV19 and TRBJ1-1; TCRdb's D gene call, TRBD1, goes unchecked for lack of DNA. The CDR3 consists of 14 residues. Germline CDR1 is LNHDA and CDR2 is SQIVND (reference sequence). The CDR3 sequence is CASSEDSWNTEAFF.

This chain joins TRBV6-5 and TRBJ2-5; no DNA is available, so the TRBD2 call from TCRdb remains unchecked. Looked up from germline, CDR1 is MNHEY and CDR2 is SVGAGI. The CDR3 has 14 amino acids. The CDR3 here is CASSNAGYQETQYF.

This sequence joins TRBV15 and TRBJ1-1; there is no DNA to check the TCRdb D call of TRBD1. Germline V gives CDR1 LNHNV, CDR2 YYDKDF (reference sequence). This CDR3 has 15 residues. The CDR3 region is CATSPWGGGNTEAFF.

The CDR3 loop reads CASSLIPLDRTYEQYF. This sequence joins TRBV7-9 and TRBJ2-7; TCRdb gives TRBD1 as the D gene, but with no DNA this cannot be confirmed. The CDR3 sequence is 16 residues long. The germline V gene has CDR1 SEHNR and CDR2 FQNEAQ (reference sequence).

V is TRBV4-1 and J is TRBJ2-7. This CDR3 is built from 13 residues. Looked up from germline, CDR1 is MGHRA and CDR2 is YSYEKL. This chain's CDR3 is CASSQYTGYEQYF.

This chain uses TRBV29-1 with TRBJ2-2. CDR3 size: 12 residues. CDR1 and CDR2 (germline): SQVTM, ANQGSEA. CDR3 loop: CSVDLMGGELFF.

The V gene is TRBV7-8, the J gene TRBJ1-2; TCRdb lists TRBD1, though no DNA is available to test this call. CDR1 SGHVS and CDR2 FQNEAQ come from the germline V gene. The CDR3 is made up of 15 amino acids. CDR3: CASSLDRGPGYGYTF.

V and J are TRBV6-6 and TRBJ2-3; TCRdb returns TRBD2, unconfirmable since there is no DNA. The CDR3 spans 16 residues. Germline V lookup: CDR1 MNHNY, CDR2 SVGAGI (reference sequence). CDR3 region: CASRPRDSSNTDTQYF.

The chain combines TRBV13 with TRBJ1-4. CDR1 is PRHDT, CDR2 FYEKMQ, per germline (reference sequence). CDR3 size: 14 residues. The CDR3 spells CASSQDPLNEKLFF.

V and J are TRBV27 and TRBJ2-3; the D call from TCRdb, TRBD1, cannot be confirmed without DNA. Germline V gene lookup returns CDR1 MNHEY and CDR2 SMNVEV (reference sequence). The CDR3 contains 14 residues. The CDR3 region is CASSSGFGTDTQYF.

The gene calls are TRBV7-9 and TRBJ2-3; TCRdb's assignment of TRBD2 cannot be checked, as there is no DNA. This CDR3 contains 18 residues. Looked up from germline, CDR1 is SEHNR and CDR2 is FQNEAQ (reference sequence). The CDR3 sequence is CASIHPGLAGPVTDTQYF.